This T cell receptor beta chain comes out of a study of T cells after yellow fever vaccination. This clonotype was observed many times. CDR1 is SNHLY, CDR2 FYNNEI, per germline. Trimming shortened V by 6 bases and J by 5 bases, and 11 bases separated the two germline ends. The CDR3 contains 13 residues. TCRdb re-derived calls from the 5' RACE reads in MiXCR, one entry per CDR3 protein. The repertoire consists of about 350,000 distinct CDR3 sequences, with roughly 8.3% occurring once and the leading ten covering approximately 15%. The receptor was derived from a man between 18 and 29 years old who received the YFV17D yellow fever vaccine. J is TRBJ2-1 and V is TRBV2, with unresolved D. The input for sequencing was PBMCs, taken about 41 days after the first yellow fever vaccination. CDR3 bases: TGTGCCAGCAGCTCACAGCGAGACAATGAGCAGTTCTTC. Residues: CASSSQRDNEQFF.